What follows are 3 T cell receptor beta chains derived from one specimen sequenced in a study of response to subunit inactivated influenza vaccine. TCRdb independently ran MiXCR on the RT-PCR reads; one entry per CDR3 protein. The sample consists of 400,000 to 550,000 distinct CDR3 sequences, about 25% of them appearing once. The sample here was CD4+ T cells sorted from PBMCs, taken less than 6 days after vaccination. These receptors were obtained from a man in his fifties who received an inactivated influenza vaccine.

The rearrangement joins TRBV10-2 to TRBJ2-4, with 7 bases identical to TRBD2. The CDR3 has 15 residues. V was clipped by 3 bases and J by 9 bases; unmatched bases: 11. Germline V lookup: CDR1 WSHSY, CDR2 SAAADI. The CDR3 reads CASSDPTRGVPIQYF. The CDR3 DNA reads TGCGCCAGCAGTGACCCTACACGGGGGGTTCCCATTCAGTACTTC.

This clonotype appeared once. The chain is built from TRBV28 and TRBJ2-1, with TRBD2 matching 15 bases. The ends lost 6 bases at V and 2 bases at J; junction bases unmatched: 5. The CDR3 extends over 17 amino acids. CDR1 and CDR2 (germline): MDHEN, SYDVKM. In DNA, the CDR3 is TGTGCCAGCAGGGGACTAGCGGGGGGCCGTACCTACAATGAGCAGTTCTTC. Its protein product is CASRGLAGGRTYNEQFF.

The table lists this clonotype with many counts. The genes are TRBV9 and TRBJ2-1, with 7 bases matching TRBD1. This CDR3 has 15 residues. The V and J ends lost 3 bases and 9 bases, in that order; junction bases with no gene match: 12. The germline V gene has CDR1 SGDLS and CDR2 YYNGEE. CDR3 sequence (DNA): TGTGCCAGCAGCGCCCGACAGGGCGGCTTCCGTGAGCAGTTCTTC. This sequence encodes CASSARQGGFREQFF.